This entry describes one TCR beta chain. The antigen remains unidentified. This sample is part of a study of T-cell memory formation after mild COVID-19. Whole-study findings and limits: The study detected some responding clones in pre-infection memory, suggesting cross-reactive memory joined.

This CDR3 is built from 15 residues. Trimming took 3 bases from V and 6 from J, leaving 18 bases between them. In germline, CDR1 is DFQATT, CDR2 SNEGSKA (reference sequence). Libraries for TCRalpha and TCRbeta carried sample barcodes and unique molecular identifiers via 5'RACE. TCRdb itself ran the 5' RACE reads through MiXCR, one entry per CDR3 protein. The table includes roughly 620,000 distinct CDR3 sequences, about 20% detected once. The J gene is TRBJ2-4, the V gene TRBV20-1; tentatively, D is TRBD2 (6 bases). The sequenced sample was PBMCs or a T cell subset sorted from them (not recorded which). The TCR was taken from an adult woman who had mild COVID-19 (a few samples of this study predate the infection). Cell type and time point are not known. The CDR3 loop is CSASLPLAIGNIQYF. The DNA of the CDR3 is TGCAGTGCTAGCTTGCCTCTAGCGATCGGAAACATTCAGTACTTC.